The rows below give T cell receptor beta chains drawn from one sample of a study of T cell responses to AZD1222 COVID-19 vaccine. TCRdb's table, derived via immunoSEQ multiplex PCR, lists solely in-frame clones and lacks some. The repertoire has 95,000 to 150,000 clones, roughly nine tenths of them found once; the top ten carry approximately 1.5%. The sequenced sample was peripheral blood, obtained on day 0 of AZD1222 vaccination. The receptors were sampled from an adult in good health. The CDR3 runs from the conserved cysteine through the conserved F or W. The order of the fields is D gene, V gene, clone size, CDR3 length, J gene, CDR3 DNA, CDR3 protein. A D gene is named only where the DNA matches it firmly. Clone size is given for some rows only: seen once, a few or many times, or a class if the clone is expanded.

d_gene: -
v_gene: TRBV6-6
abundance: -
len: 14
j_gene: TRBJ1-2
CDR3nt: TGTGCCAGCAGTTACTCGAGATGGGACCATGGCTACACCTTC
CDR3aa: CASSYSRWDHGYTF

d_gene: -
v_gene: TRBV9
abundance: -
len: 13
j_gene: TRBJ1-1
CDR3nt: TGTGCCAGCAGCGAAAACATGAACACTGAAGCTTTCTTT
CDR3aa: CASSENMNTEAFF

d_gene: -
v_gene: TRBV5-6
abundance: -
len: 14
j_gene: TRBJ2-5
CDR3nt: TGTGCCAGCAGCTTGGGGCTTGATGGATCGACCCAGTACTTC
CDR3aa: CASSLGLDGSTQYF

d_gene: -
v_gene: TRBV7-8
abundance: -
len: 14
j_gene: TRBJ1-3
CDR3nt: TGTGCCAGCAGCCTGGGAGATTCTGGAAACACCATATATTTT
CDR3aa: CASSLGDSGNTIYF

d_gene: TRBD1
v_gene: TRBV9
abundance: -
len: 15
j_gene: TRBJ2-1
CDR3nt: TGTGCCAGCAGCGTGGGGGGACAGGATTACAATGAGCAGTTCTTC
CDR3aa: CASSVGGQDYNEQFF

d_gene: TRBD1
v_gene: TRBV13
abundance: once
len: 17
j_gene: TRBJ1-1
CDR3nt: TGTGCCAGCAGCGCCCCCGGGACAGGGGTGGCGAACACTGAAGCTTTCTTT
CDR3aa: CASSAPGTGVANTEAFF

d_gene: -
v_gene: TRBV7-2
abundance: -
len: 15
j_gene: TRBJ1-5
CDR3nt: TGTGCCAGCAGCCCGAATTGGGCAGGGTATCAGCCCCAGCATTTT
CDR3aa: CASSPNWAGYQPQHF

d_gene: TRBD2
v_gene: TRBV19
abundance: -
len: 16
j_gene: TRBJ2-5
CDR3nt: TGTGCCAGTAGTACAGGGGGACTAGCGGGACTCGAGACCCAGTACTTC
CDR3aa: CASSTGGLAGLETQYF

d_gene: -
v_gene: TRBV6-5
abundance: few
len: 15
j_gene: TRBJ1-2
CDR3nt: TGTGCCAGCAGATCCCAATGGGGCAGGGTGGATGGCTACACCTTC
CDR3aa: CASRSQWGRVDGYTF

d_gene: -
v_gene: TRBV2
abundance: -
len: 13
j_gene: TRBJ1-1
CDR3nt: TGTGCCAGCAGTGAATACAGCTACACTGAAGCTTTCTTT
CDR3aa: CASSEYSYTEAFF

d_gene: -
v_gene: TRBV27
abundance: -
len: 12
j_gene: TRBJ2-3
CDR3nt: TGTGCCAGCAGTATCGGCACAGATACGCAGTATTTT
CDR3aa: CASSIGTDTQYF

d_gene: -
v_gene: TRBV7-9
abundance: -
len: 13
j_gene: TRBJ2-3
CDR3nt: TGTGCCAGCAGCTTCCCAACAACAGATACGCAGTATTTT
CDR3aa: CASSFPTTDTQYF

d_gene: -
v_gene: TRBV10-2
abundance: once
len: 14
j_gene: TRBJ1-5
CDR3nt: TGCGCCAGCAGTGGGCAGGGAGGCGATCAGCCCCAGCATTTT
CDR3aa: CASSGQGGDQPQHF

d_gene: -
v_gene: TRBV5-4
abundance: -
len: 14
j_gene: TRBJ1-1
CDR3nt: TGTGCCAGCAGCTTGGTATCCGAGAACACTGAAGCTTTCTTT
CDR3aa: CASSLVSENTEAFF

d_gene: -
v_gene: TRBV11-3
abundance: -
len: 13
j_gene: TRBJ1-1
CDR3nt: TGTGCCAGCAGCCCAAGAGGTGAACCTGAAGCTTTCTTT
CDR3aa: CASSPRGEPEAFF

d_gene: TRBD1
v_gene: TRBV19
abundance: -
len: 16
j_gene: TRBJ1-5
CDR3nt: TGTGCCAGTAGATCAATGACAGGGGGGGACAATCAGCCCCAGCATTTT
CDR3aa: CASRSMTGGDNQPQHF

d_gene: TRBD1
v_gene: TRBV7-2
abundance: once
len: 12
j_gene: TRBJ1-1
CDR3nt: TGTGCCAGCAGTTTGACAGGGGGCAATGCTTTCTTT
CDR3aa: CASSLTGGNAFF

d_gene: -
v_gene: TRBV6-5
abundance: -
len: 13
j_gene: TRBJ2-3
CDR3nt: TGTGCCAGCAGTTACAGGGACGCAGATACGCAGTATTTT
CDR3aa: CASSYRDADTQYF

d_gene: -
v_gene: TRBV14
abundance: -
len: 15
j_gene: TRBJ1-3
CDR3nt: TGTGCCAGCAGCCAAGTGGGAAAGGCCGGAAACACCATATATTTT
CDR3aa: CASSQVGKAGNTIYF

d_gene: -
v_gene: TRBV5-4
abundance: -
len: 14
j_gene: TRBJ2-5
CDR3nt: TGTGCCAGCAGCTTATGGGACGGAAAGGAGACCCAGTACTTC
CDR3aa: CASSLWDGKETQYF

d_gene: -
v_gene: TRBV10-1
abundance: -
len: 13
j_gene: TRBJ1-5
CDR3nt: TGCGCCAGCAGTGAGTCGATAAATCAGCCCCAGCATTTT
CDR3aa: CASSESINQPQHF

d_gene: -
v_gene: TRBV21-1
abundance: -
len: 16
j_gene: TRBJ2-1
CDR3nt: TGTGCCAGCAGCAAAGGGGGATTAGTGGTCCCCAATGAGCAGTTCTTC
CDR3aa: CASSKGGLVVPNEQFF

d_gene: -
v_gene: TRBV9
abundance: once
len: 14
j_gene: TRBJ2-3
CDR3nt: TGTGCCAGCAGCGTAGATTGGAGGGTAGATACGCAGTATTTT
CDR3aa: CASSVDWRVDTQYF

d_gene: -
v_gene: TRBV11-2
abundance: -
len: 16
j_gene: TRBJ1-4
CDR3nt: TGTGCCAGCAGACCCGGTAGGGGACATGATAATGAAAAACTGTTTTTT
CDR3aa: CASRPGRGHDNEKLFF